This is a list of T cell receptor beta chains from one sample in a study of follicular helper T cells after annual influenza vaccination. Profiling relied on immunoSEQ multiplex PCR, and the TCRdb table lists in-frame clones only, not all of them. This sample has approximately 14,000 clones, with approximately 80% found just once. The source was CXCR5- memory CD4+ T cells sorted from blood, collected on the day of influenza vaccination. The receptors come from an adult who received the influenza vaccine. Each CDR3 is given with its conserved first and last residue. Each record gives: V gene, J gene, D gene, clone size, CDR3 DNA, CDR3 protein. A D gene is named only where the DNA matches it firmly. Clone size, where shown, is once, few, many, or a class for clones that have expanded.

TRBV4-1	TRBJ2-6	.	.	TGCGCCAGCAGCCCGATCCCCAAGGGGACTGGGGCCAACGTCCTGACTTTC	CASSPIPKGTGANVLTF
TRBV9	TRBJ1-1	.	few	TGTGCCAGCAGCGTAGTTTCAGGGAACACTGAAGCTTTCTTT	CASSVVSGNTEAFF
TRBV2	TRBJ1-2	.	few	TGTGCCAGCAGTGAAGAGGGCAGCCTCACCTTC	CASSEEGSLTF
TRBV6-5	TRBJ2-7	TRBD1	.	TGTGCCAGCCGAGCGGGACAGGGCGTACAGCAGTACTTC	CASRAGQGVQQYF
TRBV5-4	TRBJ1-1	.	.	TGTGCCAGCAGCGCCCGTTTGAACACTGAAGCTTTCTTT	CASSARLNTEAFF
TRBV7-8	TRBJ1-1	TRBD1	.	TGTGCCAGCAGCCCCGGACAGGGGACTGAAGCTTTCTTT	CASSPGQGTEAFF
TRBV18	TRBJ1-2	.	.	TGTGCCAGCTCACCACAACCTCCTCAGGGGAACAGCTATGGCTACACCTTC	CASSPQPPQGNSYGYTF
TRBV2	TRBJ1-2	.	.	TGTGCCAGCAATATCCCAGGCTACACCTTC	CASNIPGYTF
TRBV7-7	TRBJ1-5	.	.	TGTGCCAGCAGCCGAGGGCTCAATCAGCCCCAGCATTTT	CASSRGLNQPQHF
TRBV29-1	TRBJ2-5	TRBD2	.	TGCAGCGTTGGGTTAGCGGGGGGGCAAGAGACCCAGTACTTC	CSVGLAGGQETQYF
TRBV19	TRBJ1-5	.	.	TGTGCCAGTAGGCCGGACAGAAATAGCAATCAGCCCCAGCATTTT	CASRPDRNSNQPQHF
TRBV6-4	TRBJ2-3	.	.	TGTGCCAGCAGTGATCAACAGCCGTCAGATACGCAGTATTTT	CASSDQQPSDTQYF
TRBV5-4	TRBJ2-5	TRBD1	.	TGTGCCAGCAGCTTAACCCGGGACAGAGAGACCCAGTACTTC	CASSLTRDRETQYF
TRBV6-4	TRBJ2-1	.	once	TGTGCCAGCACCAAGAACGCAGAGAGCTCCTACAATGAGCAGTTCTTC	CASTKNAESSYNEQFF
TRBV6-5	TRBJ1-3	.	.	TGTGCCAGCAGTTCCGGAATCTCTGGAAACACCATATATTTT	CASSSGISGNTIYF
TRBV15	TRBJ2-5	.	.	TGTGCCACCAGCAGAGATAGGTGGGGGGCAGGGATGGAGACCCAGTACTTC	CATSRDRWGAGMETQYF
TRBV6-1	TRBJ1-1	.	.	TGTGCCAGCAGTGAGCCTTCGTTTGCGGACTCCACTGAAGCTTTCTTT	CASSEPSFADSTEAFF
TRBV9	TRBJ1-1	.	.	TGTGCCAGCAGCGCGCCGAGGGGAGACAACTTACTGAACACTGAAGCTTTCTTT	CASSAPRGDNLLNTEAFF
TRBV15	TRBJ2-6	.	.	TGTGCCACCGGCAGGACGATGACTTTC	CATGRTMTF
TRBV2	TRBJ2-3	TRBD2	.	TGTGCCAGCAGTGTAGCTAGCGGGGGAGATACGCAGTATTTT	CASSVASGGDTQYF
TRBV5-6	TRBJ1-1	.	once	TGTGCCAGCAGCACGGCCCAGAACACTGAAGCTTTCTTT	CASSTAQNTEAFF
TRBV2	TRBJ1-2	.	.	TGTGCCAGCAGTGAAAACCGAGATGGCTACACCTTC	CASSENRDGYTF
TRBV7-9	TRBJ1-6	.	few	TGTGCCAGCAGCAAAGGAACAGGCTTCTATAATTCACCCCTCCACTTT	CASSKGTGFYNSPLHF
TRBV2	TRBJ2-1	TRBD2	.	TGTGCCAGCAGTGCCCGGACTAGCGGGGGGGGATCCTACAATGAGCAGTTCTTC	CASSARTSGGGSYNEQFF
TRBV2	TRBJ1-2	TRBD1	.	TGTGCCAGCAACTTGGGACAGGGGGCCGATGGCTACACCTTC	CASNLGQGADGYTF
TRBV5-1	TRBJ2-4	TRBD1	.	TGCGCCAGCAGCTTATCAGGGGGCGAAAACATTCAGTACTTC	CASSLSGGENIQYF
TRBV30	TRBJ2-3	TRBD2	.	TGTGCCTGGCGGGGGAGGGCCCGTGCGCAGTATTTT	CAWRGRARAQYF
TRBV21-1	TRBJ2-3	.	.	TGTGCCAGCAGCAAAGTAGGTAGGGGGCCCCTCACAGATACGCAGTATTTT	CASSKVGRGPLTDTQYF
TRBV15	TRBJ2-4	.	.	TGTGCCACCAGCAGTATAGATTTAGCCAAAAACATTCAGTACTTC	CATSSIDLAKNIQYF
TRBV7-9	TRBJ1-1	.	.	TGTGCCAGCAGCTTAGTTCCGGGGGCTGAAGCTTTCTTT	CASSLVPGAEAFF
TRBV4-3	TRBJ1-2	.	.	TGCGCCAGCAGCCCCGGCCAGGGCGTAGACTATGGCTACACCTTC	CASSPGQGVDYGYTF
TRBV7-2	TRBJ2-5	TRBD2	once	TGTGCCAGCAGCCGTTCTAGCGGGGGACCCCAAGAGACCCAGTACTTC	CASSRSSGGPQETQYF
TRBV11-2	TRBJ1-3	TRBD1	.	TGTGCCAGCAGCTTAACAGGGGCGGGTGGAAACACCATATATTTT	CASSLTGAGGNTIYF
TRBV28	TRBJ2-3	.	.	TGTGCCAGCGGGGCAGGGGGCACAGATACGCAGTATTTT	CASGAGGTDTQYF
TRBV18	TRBJ2-5	.	.	TGTGCCAGCTCACCATCTCGCAGGGAAGAGACCCAGTACTTC	CASSPSRREETQYF